This T cell receptor (beta chain) stems from a study of blood T cell repertoires in COVID-19 (dated by TCRdb to 2020 to 2021). Notes on the research overall: The collaborator samples originated in the United States, Italy and Spain and spanned the acute and convalescent phases of COVID-19. The material from the prospective study consisted of cDNA or gDNA derived from T cells, B-cell-depleted T cells, or PBMCs. The dataset comprised deeply sampled blood TCRbeta repertoires from subjects exposed to, actively infected with, or recovered from COVID-19. The repertoires were made available in a free public database intended to serve as a resource for research on the immune response to SARS-CoV-2. Samples came from the ongoing ImmuneRACE study (first 160 participants) plus 1,254 subjects from 6 global collaborators. The sample metadata nearly always contained a de-identified subject ID, COVID-19 status, age in years and sex. Where HLA class I and class II types were available, the types were taken from metadata supplied by the sample provider, not from assay-based typing. The full study reports these points: The quantity of clinical and demographic metadata differed by source and by participant and was supplied without curation.

Worth noting for this clone: Its antigen remains undetermined. It has no much larger one-base neighbor in the sample; base qualities were not kept.

V loses 3 bases of germline sequence and J loses 6 bases, and the interval between the two ends is 6 bases. The CDR3 runs 11 residues from the cysteine to the phenylalanine. Only the CDR3 region is kept as DNA, spanning 33 bases read in frame from base 1. Reading the germline V gene (reference sequence) gives CDR1 SEHNR and CDR2 FQNEAQ. TCRbeta CDR3 regions were amplified from genomic DNA by means of the immunoSEQ Assay, a bias-controlled multiplex PCR. Under the source paper's analysis protocol: The number of nucleated cells in each sample was estimated from the amplification of reference gene primers within the assay. To quantify the absolute abundance of each unique TCRbeta CDR3 rearrangement, sequence reads were collapsed and filtered. For each sample, productive Simpson clonality was calculated as the square root of Simpson's diversity index across productive rearrangements. As stored in TCRdb, this immuneACCESS dataset retains in-frame rearrangements with V and J assigned. A fraction of the clones does not appear; measured against another copy, unresolved V genes explain less than half of the discrepancy, and the remainder lacks a known reason. That table furnishes V, J and clone size, whereas the DNA furnished D and trimming. In this sample the table shows over 200,000 clones, roughly 88% of which occur a single time. The ten largest account for about 4% of the sample.

Enrolling through a virtual design, the prospective study's participants ranged in age from roughly 18 to 89 years and lived across roughly 24 United States geographic areas. To assign participants to cohorts, the prospective study relied on clinical history that participants themselves reported in a screening survey and a study questionnaire. A participant counted as exposed if, within 2 weeks of entering the study, that participant had been in contact with someone who had a PCR-confirmed or clinician-diagnosed COVID-19 case. Mobile phlebotomists in the prospective study collected whole blood, serum and a nasopharyngeal or oropharyngeal swab from every participant. Participants in the prospective study had the option to provide additional blood draws and questionnaires over a roughly 2-month period. Before DNA extraction, blood samples from the prospective study were shipped at room temperature or frozen.

The receptor was isolated from a woman in her twenties or thirties who had been exposed to COVID-19. The sample taken for sequencing was PBMCs or T cells enriched from blood (not recorded which). This chain joins TRBV7-9 to TRBJ2-7; the D segment cannot be called with confidence. The CDR3 in this case is CASSFGSEQYF. The nucleotides read TGTGCCAGCAGCTTCGGGTCCGAGCAGTACTTC.